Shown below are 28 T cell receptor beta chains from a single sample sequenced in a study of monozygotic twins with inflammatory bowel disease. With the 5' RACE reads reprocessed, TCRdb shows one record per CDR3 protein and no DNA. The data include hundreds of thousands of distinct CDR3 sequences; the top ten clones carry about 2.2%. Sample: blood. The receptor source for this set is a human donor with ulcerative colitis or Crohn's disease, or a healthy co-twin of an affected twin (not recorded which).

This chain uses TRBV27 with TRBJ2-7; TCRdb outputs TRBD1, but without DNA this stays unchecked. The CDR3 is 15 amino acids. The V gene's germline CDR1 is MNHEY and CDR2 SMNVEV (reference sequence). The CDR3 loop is CASSLGGTGGYEQYF.

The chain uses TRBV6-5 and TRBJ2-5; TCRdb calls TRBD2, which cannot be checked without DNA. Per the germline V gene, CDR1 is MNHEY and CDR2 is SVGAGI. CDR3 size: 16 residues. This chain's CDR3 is CASSYWASGGLETQYF.

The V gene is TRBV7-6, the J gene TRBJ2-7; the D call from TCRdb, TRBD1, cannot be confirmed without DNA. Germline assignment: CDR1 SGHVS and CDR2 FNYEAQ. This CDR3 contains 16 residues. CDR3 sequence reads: CASTPGWGGISYEQYF.

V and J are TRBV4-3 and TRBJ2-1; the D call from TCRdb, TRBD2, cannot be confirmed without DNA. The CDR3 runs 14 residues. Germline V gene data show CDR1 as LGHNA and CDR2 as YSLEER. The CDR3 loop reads CASSQDRGLGLLVF.

CDR3 sequence: CASSWDSQTQYF. The chain carries TRBV5-4 and TRBJ2-5; TCRdb's D gene call, TRBD2, goes unchecked for lack of DNA. CDR1 is SGHNT and CDR2 is YYREEE in the germline V gene (reference sequence). The CDR3 loop spans 12 amino acids.

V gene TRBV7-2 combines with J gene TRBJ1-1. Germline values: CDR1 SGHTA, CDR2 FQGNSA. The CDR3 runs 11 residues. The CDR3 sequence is CVSDTNTEASF.

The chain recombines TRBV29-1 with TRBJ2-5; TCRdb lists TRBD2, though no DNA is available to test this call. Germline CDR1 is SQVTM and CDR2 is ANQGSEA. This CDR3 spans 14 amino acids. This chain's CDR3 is CSVEATIMKETQYF.

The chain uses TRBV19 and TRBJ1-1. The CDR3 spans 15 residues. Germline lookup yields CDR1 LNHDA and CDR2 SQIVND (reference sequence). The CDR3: CASTVSVSSRVLAFF.

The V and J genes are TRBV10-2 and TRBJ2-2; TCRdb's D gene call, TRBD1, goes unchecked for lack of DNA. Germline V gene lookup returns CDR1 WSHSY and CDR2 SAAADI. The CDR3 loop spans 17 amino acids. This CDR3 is CASSDLDRPKGTGELFF.

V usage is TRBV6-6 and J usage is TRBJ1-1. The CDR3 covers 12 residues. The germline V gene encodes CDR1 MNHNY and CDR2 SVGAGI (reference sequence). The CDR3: CATHLLGTEAFF.

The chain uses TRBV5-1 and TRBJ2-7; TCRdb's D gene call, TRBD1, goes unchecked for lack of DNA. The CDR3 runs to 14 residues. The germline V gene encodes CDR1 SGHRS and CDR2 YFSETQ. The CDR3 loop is CASSMGAGAYEQYF.

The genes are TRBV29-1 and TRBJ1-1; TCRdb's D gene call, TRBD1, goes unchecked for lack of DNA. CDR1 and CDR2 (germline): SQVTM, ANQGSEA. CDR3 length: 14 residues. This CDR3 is CSVNPGGLNTEAFF.

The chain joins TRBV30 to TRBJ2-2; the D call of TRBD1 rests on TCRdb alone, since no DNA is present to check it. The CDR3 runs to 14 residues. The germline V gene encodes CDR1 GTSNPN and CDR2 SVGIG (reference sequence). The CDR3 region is CAWAGTRYTGELFF.

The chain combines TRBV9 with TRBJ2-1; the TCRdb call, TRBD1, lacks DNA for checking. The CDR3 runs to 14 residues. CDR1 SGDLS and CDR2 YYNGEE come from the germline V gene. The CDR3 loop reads CASSAHGEPNEQFF.

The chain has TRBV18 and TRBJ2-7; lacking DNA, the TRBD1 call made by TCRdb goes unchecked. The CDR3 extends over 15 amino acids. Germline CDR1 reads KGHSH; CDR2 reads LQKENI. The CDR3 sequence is CASSPAGQGVGEQYF.

CDR3 residues: CAISGTSGGSEQFF. The J gene is TRBJ2-1, the V gene TRBV10-3; the TCRdb D gene call, TRBD2, has no DNA to confirm it. This CDR3 has 14 residues. Germline values: CDR1 ENHRY, CDR2 SYGVKD.

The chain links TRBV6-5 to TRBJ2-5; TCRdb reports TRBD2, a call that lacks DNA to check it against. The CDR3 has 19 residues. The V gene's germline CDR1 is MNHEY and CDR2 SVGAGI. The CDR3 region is CASSSGTSGRRDKQETQYF.

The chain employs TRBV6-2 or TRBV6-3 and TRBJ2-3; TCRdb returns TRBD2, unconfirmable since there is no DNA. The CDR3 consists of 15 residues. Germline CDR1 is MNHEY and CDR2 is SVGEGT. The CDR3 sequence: CASSWGAGGTDTQYF.

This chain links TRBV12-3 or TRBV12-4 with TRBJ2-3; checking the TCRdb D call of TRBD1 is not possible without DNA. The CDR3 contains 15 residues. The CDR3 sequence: CASSFYGGNTDTQYF.

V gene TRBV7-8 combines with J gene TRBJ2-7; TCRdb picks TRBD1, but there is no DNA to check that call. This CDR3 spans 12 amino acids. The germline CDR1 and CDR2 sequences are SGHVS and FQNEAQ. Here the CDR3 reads CASSSVGERQYF.

The CDR3: CASSAPSRAREQFF. The rearrangement links TRBV28 to TRBJ2-1; as DNA is missing, the TRBD2 call by TCRdb cannot be tested. The CDR3 contains 14 residues. Germline V gives CDR1 MDHEN, CDR2 SYDVKM.

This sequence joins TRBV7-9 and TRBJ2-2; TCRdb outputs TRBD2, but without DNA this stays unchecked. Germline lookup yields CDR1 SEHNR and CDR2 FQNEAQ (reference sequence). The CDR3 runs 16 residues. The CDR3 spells CASSDRLAANTGELFF.

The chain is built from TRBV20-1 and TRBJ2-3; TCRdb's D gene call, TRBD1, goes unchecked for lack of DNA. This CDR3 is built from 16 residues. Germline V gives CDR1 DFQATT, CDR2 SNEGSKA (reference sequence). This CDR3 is CSADTGVKAGTDTQYF.

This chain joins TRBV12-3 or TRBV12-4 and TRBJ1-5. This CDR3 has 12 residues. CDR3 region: CASRRTDQPQHF.

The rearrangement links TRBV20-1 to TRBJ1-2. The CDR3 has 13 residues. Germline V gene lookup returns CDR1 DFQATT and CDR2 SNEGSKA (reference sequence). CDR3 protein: CSAVLGGPYGYTF.

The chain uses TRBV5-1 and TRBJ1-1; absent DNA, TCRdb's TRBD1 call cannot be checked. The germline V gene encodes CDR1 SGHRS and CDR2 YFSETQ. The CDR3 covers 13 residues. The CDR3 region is CASSGSRDREGFF.

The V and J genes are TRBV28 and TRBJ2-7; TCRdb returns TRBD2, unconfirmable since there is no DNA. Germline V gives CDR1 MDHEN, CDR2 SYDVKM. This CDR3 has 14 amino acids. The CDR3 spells CASMGTSGSYEQYF. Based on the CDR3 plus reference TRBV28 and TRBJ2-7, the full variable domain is DVKVTQSSRYLVKRTGEKVFLECVQDMDHENMFWYRQDPGLGLRLIYFSYDVKMKEKGDIPEGYSVSREKKERFSLILESASTNQTSMYLCASMGTSGSYEQYFGPGTRLTVT.

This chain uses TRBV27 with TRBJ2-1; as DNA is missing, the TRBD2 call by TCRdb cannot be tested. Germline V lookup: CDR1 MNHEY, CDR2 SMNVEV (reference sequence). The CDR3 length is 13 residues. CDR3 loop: CASAKVAGSEQFF.